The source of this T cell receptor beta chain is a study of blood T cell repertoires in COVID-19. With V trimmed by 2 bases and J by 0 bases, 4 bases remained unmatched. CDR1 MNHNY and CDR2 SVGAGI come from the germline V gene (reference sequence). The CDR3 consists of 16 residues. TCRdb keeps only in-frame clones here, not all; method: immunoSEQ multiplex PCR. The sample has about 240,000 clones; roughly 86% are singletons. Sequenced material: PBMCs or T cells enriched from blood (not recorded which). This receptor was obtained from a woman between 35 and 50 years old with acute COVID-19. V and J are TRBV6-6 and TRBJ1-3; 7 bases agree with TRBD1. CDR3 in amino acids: CASSYKGGNSGNTIYF. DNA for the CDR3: TGTGCCAGCAGTTACAAAGGGGGCAACTCTGGAAACACCATATATTTT.